The clone carrying this T cell receptor beta chain has a handful of counts. The target antigen is unknown. This sample was taken from a study of cytomegalovirus exposure and HLA in healthy donors. J was trimmed by 1 base and V by 11 bases; bases with no gene match: 7. The CDR3 covers 14 residues. Germline assignment: CDR1 ENHRY and CDR2 SYGVKD. Primers included in the PCR were 60 Vbeta and 13 Jbeta primers. Profiled with immunoSEQ multiplex PCR; TCRdb holds only in-frame clones, not every one. This table has 35,000 to 50,000 clones, 40% to 60% appearing once. Notes on the study in general: For most subjects, TCR beta sequences were reported to predict HLA-A and HLA-B alleles with accuracy. According to a later analysis, most TCR beta chains associated with CMV appeared HLA-restricted.

Sample: PBMCs. This sequence originates from a human donor in good health. The chain links TRBV10-3 to TRBJ1-5; 8 bases agree with TRBD1. The CDR3 reads CAADRGGSNQPQHF. The CDR3 DNA follows: TGTGCCGCCGACAGGGGCGGGAGCAATCAGCCCCAGCATTTT.